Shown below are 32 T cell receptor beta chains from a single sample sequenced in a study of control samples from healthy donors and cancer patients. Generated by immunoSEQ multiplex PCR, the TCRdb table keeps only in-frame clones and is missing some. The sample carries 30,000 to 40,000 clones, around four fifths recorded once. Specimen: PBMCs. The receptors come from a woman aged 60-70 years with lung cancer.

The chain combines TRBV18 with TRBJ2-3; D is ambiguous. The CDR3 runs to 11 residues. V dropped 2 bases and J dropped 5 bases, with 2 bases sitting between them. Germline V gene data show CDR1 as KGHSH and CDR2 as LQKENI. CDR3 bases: TGTGCCAGCTCACCAAAAGATACGCAGTATTTT. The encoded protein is CASSPKDTQYF.

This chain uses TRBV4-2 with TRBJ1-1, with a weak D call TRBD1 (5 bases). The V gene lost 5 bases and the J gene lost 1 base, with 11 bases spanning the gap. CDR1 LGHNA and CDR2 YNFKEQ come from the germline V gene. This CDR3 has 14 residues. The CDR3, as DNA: TGTGCCAGCAGCGACCTCAGGGAGAACACTGAAGCTTTCTTT. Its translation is CASSDLRENTEAFF.

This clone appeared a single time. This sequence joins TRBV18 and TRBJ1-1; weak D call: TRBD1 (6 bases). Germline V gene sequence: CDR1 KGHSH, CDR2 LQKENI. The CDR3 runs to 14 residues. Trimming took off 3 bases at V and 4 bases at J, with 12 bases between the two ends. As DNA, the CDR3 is TGTGCCAGCTCACCCAACGGACAGACCACTGAAGCTTTCTTT. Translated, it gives CASSPNGQTTEAFF.

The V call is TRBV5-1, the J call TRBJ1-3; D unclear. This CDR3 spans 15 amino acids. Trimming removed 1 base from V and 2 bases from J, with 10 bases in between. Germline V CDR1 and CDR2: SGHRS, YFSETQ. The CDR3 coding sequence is TGCGCCAGCAGCTTGTTGGAGTCAGCTGGAAACACCATATATTTT. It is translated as CASSLLESAGNTIYF.

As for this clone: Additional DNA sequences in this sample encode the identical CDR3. This chain's CDR3 is CASSPTSSGGVDEQFF. The DNA of the CDR3 is TGTGCCAGCAGCCCAACCAGTAGCGGGGGGGTGGATGAGCAGTTCTTC. V gene TRBV11-2 combines with J gene TRBJ2-1; 11 nucleotides agree with TRBD2. With 5 bases clipped from V and 8 bases from J, the junction kept 11 bases outside the gene matches. The CDR3 is 16 residues long. In germline, CDR1 is SGHAT, CDR2 FQNNGV.

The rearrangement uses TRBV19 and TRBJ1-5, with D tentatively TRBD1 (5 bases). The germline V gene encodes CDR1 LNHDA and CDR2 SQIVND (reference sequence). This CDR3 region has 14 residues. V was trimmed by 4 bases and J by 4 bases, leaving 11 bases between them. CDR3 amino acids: CASSTQGRNQPQHF. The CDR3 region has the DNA TGTGCCAGTAGTACCCAGGGTCGTAATCAGCCCCAGCATTTT.

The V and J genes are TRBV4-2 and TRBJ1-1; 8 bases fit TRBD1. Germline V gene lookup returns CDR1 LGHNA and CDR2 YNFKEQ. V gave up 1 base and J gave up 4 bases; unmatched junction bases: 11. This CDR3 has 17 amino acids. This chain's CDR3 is CASSQGRTGGRGTEAFF. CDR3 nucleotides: TGTGCCAGCAGCCAAGGTCGAACAGGGGGTCGTGGCACTGAAGCTTTCTTT.

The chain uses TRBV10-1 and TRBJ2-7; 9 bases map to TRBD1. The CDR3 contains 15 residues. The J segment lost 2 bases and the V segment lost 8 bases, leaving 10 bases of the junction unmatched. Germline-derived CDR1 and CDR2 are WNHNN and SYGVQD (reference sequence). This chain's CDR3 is CASSPRDRVTYEQYF. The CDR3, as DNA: TGCGCCAGCTCTCCCCGGGACAGGGTGACCTACGAGCAGTACTTC.

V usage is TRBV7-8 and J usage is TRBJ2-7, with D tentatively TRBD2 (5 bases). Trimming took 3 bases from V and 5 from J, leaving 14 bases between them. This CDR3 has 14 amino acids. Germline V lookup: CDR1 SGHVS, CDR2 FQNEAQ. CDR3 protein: CASSLRPGTHEQYF. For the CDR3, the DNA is TGTGCCAGCAGCTTGAGGCCGGGAACTCACGAGCAGTACTTC.

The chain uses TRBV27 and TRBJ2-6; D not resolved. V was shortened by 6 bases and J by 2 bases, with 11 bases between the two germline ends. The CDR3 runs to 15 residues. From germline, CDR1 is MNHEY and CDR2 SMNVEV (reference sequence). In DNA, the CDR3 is TGTGCCAGCAGGCCCTTGACCGCTGGGGCCAACGTCCTGACTTTC. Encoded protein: CASRPLTAGANVLTF.

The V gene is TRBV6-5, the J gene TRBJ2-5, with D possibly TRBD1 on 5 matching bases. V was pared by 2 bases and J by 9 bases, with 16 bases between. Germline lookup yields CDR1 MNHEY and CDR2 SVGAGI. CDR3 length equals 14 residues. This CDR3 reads CASSYGQGVGSQYF. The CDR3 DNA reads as TGTGCCAGCAGTTACGGGCAGGGTGTAGGGTCCCAGTACTTC.

This CDR3 reads CATTGTGNTGELFF. CDR3 DNA sequence: TGTGCCACCACCGGGACAGGGAACACCGGGGAGCTGTTTTTT. V usage is TRBV2 and J usage is TRBJ2-2, with TRBD1 matching 8 bases. This CDR3 has 14 amino acids. Per the germline V gene, CDR1 is SNHLY and CDR2 is FYNNEI. V lost 10 bases to trimming and J lost 1 base; unmatched junction nucleotides: 5.

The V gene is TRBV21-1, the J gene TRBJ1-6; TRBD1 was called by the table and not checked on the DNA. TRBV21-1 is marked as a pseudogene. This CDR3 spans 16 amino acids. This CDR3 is CASSKAQGHHNSPLHF. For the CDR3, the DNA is TGTGCCAGCAGCAAAGCGCAGGGACACCATAATTCACCCCTCCACTTT.

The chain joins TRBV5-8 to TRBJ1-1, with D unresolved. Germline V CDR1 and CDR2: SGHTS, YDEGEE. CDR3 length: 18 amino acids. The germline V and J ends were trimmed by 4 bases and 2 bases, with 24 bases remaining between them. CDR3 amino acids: CASSPVRTMRTINTEAFF. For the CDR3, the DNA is TGTGCCAGCAGCCCGGTTAGAACAATGAGGACCATTAACACTGAAGCTTTCTTT. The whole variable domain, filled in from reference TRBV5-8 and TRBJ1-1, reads EAGVTQSPTHLIKTRGQQATLRCSPISGHTSVYWYQQALGLGLQFLLWYDEGEERNRGNFPPRFSGRQFPNYSSELNVNALELEDSALYLCASSPVRTMRTINTEAFFGQGTRLTVV.

The CDR3 spells CASVPWTGTTEAFF. The CDR3 nucleotides read TGTGCCAGCGTACCTTGGACGGGAACCACTGAAGCTTTCTTT. The chain uses TRBV5-6 and TRBJ1-1, with no clear D. V lost 7 bases and J 4 bases, leaving 17 bases between the germline ends. The germline gives CDR1 SGHDT, CDR2 YYEEEE. There are 14 residues in the CDR3.

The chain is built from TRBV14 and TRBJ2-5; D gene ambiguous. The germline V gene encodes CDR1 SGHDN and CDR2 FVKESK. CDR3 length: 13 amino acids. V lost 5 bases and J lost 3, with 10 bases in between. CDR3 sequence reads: CASSNAPKETQYF. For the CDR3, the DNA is TGTGCCAGCAGCAACGCTCCTAAAGAGACCCAGTACTTC.

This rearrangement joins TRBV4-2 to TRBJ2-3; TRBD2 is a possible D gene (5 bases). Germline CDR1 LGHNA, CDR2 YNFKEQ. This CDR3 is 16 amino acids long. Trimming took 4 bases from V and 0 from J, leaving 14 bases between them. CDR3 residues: CASSPFLEVSTDTQYF. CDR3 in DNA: TGTGCCAGCAGCCCTTTTTTGGAGGTTAGCACAGATACGCAGTATTTT.

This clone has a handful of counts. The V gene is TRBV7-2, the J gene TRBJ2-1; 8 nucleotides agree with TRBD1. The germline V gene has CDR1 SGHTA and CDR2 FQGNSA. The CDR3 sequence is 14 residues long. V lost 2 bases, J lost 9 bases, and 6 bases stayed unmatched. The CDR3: CASSLNQGAGEQFF. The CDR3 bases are TGTGCCAGCAGCTTAAATCAGGGGGCGGGTGAGCAGTTCTTC. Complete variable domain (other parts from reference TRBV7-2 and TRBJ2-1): GAGVSQSPSNKVTEKGKDVELRCDPISGHTALYWYRQSLGQGLEFLIYFQGNSAPDKSGLPSDRFSAERTGGSVSTLTIQRTQQEDSAVYLCASSLNQGAGEQFFGPGTRLTVL.

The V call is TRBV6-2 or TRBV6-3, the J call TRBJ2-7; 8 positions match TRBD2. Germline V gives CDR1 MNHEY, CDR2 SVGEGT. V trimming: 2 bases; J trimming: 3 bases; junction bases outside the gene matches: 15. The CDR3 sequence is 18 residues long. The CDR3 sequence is CASSYPETSGRNHYEQYF. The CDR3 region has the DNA TGTGCCAGCAGTTACCCGGAAACTAGCGGACGAAACCACTACGAGCAGTACTTC.

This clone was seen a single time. CDR3 sequence reads: CASSTGQGDQPQHF. The CDR3 DNA reads as TGTGCCAGCAGTACCGGACAGGGTGACCAGCCCCAGCATTTT. This chain joins TRBV27 and TRBJ1-5; 8 positions match TRBD1. V was pared by 5 bases and J by 7 bases, with 7 bases of the junction left unmatched. CDR3 length equals 14 residues. Germline V lookup: CDR1 MNHEY, CDR2 SMNVEV (reference sequence).

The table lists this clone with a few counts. In DNA, the CDR3 is TGTGCCAGCAGCGGCCAGGGCAGAGATACGCAGTATTTT. As protein: CASSGQGRDTQYF. The chain is built from TRBV5-6 and TRBJ2-3; D might be TRBD1 (5 bases). Trimming removed 4 bases from V and 5 bases from J, with 11 bases in between. Germline CDR1 and CDR2: SGHDT and YYEEEE. This CDR3 is built from 13 residues.

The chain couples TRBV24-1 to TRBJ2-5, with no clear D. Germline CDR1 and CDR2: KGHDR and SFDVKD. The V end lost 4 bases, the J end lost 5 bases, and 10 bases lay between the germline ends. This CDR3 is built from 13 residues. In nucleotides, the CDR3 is TGTGCCACCAGTGACCCCGTGGGTGAGACCCAGTACTTC. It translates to CATSDPVGETQYF.

CDR3 amino acids: CASSQFSGALDTQYF. CDR3 nucleotide sequence: TGTGCCAGCAGCCAATTCTCGGGGGCTTTGGATACGCAGTATTTT. The chain joins TRBV3-1 (or the pseudogene TRBV3-2) to TRBJ2-3; D possibly matches TRBD1 or TRBD2 (6 bases each). There are 15 residues in the CDR3. The V gene's germline CDR1 is LGHDT and CDR2 YNNKEL (reference sequence). The ends were cut back, 2 bases at V and 6 bases at J, with 15 bases in the middle.

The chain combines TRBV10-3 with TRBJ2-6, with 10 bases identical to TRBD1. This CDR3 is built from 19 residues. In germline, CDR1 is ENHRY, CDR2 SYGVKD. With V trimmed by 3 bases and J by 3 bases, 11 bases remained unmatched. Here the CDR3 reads CAISDLSTGGKLGANVLTF. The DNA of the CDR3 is TGTGCCATCAGTGATCTCTCGACAGGGGGCAAACTTGGGGCCAACGTCCTGACTTTC.

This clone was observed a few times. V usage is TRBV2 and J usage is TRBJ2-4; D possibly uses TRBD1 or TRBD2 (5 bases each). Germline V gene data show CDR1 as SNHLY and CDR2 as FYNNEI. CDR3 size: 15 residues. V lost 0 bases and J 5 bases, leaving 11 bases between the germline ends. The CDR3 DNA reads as TGTGCCAGCAGTGAAGCGCAGGGAGAGGAAAACATTCAGTACTTC. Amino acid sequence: CASSEAQGEENIQYF.

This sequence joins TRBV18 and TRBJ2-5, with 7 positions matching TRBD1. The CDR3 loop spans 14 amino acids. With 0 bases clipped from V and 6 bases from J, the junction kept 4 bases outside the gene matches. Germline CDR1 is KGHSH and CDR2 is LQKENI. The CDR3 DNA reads TGTGCCAGCTCACCACCCGACAGGGTACAGACCCAGTACTTC. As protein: CASSPPDRVQTQYF.

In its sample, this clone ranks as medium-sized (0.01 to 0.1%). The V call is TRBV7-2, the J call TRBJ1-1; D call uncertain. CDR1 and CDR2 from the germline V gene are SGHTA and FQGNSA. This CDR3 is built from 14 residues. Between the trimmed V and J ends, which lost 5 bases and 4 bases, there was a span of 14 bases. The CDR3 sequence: CASSPLLSATEAFF. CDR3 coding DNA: TGTGCCAGCAGCCCCCTACTGAGTGCCACTGAAGCTTTCTTT.

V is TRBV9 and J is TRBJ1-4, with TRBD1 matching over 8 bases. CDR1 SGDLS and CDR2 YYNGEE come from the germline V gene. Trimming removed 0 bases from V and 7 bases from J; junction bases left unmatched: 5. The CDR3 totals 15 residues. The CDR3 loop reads CASSVARQGFEKLFF. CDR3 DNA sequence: TGTGCCAGCAGCGTAGCCCGACAGGGGTTTGAAAAACTGTTTTTT.

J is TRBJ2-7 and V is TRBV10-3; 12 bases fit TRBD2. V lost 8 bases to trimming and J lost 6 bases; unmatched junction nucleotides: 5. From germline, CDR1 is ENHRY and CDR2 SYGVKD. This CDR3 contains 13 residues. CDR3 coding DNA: TGTGCCATCGGAGGACTAGCGGGGCGCGAGCAGTACTTC. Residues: CAIGGLAGREQYF.

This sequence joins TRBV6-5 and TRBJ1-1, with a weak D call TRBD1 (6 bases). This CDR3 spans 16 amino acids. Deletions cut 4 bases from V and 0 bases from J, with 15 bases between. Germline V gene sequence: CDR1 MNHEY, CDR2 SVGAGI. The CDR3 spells CASSLYRAELNTEAFF. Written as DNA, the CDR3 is TGTGCCAGCAGTTTATACAGGGCGGAGCTGAACACTGAAGCTTTCTTT.

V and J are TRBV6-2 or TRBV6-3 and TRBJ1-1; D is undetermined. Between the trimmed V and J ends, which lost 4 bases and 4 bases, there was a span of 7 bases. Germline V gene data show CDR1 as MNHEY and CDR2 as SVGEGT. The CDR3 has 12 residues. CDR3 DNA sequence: TGTGCCAGCAGTTTAGGTCCCACTGAAGCTTTCTTT. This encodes CASSLGPTEAFF.

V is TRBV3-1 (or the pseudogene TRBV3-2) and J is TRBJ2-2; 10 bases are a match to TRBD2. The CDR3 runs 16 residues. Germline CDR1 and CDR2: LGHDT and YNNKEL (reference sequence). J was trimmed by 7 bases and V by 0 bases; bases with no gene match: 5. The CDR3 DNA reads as TGTGCCAGCAGCCAAGAAGCAGCGGGGGGGCGCGGGGAGCTGTTTTTT. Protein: CASSQEAAGGRGELFF.